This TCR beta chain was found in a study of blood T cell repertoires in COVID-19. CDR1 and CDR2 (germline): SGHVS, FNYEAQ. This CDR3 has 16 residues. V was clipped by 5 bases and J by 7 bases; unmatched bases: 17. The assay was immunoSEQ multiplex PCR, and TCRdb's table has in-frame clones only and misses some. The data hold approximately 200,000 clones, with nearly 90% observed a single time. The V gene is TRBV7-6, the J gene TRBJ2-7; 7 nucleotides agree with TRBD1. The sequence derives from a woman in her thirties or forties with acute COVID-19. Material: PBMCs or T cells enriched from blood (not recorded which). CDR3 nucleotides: TGTGCCAGCAGCCGAGTCTTCCGACAGGGCCCGATTGAGCAGTACTTC. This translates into CASSRVFRQGPIEQYF.